The 11 T cell receptor beta chains below come from one sample, sequenced in a study of STAT5B mutations in CD4+ large granular lymphocyte leukemia. Assay used: immunoSEQ multiplex PCR; TCRdb lists only in-frame clones, some missing. This repertoire shows about 46,000 clones, roughly four fifths found once; its top ten account for 0.35% to 0.4%. The specimen sequenced was CD4+ T cells from blood buffy coats. These receptors were collected from a human donor in good health.

The chain recombines TRBV6-5 with TRBJ2-2; D not certain. CDR3 length: 15 residues. Germline CDR1 reads MNHEY; CDR2 reads SVGAGI. Trimming took 1 base from V and 4 from J, leaving 10 bases between them. CDR3 DNA sequence: TGTGCCAGCAGTTACTTTCGGCGGCCCACCGGGGAGCTGTTTTTT. Encoded protein: CASSYFRRPTGELFF.

This sequence joins TRBV6-1 and TRBJ1-1; D gene uncertain. The CDR3 is 15 residues long. Trimming removed 3 bases from V and 0 bases from J, with 11 bases in between. From germline, CDR1 is MNHNS and CDR2 SASEGT. In DNA form, the CDR3 reads TGTGCCAGCAGTGACAGAGAGCGCATGAACACTGAAGCTTTCTTT. This codes for CASSDRERMNTEAFF.

This chain links TRBV11-3 with TRBJ1-1; D gene unclear. Germline lookup yields CDR1 SGHNT and CDR2 YENEEA. This CDR3 is 12 amino acids long. The V and J ends lost 2 bases and 1 base respectively, with 2 bases between them. The CDR3 reads CASSLTNTEAFF. CDR3 nucleotide sequence: TGTGCCAGCAGCTTAACGAACACTGAAGCTTTCTTT. Supplemented by reference TRBV11-3 and TRBJ1-1, the full variable domain reads EAGVVQSPRYKIIEKKQPVAFWCNPISGHNTLYWYLQNLGQGPELLIRYENEEAVDDSQLPKDRFSAERLKGVDSTLKIQPAELGDSAVYLCASSLTNTEAFFGQGTRLTVV.

The chain uses TRBV10-2 and TRBJ2-7; possible D gene TRBD2, 7 bases. Germline V lookup: CDR1 WSHSY, CDR2 SAAADI. Trimming shortened V by 10 bases and J by 3 bases, and 22 bases separated the two germline ends. The CDR3 is made up of 15 amino acids. The CDR3 region is CATARQGRGGYEQYF. The CDR3 region has the DNA TGCGCCACAGCTCGTCAGGGGAGGGGGGGCTACGAGCAGTACTTC.

V usage is TRBV15 and J usage is TRBJ2-5; the D is unclear. The CDR3 has 14 amino acids. Trimming shortened V by 4 bases and J by 4 bases, and 13 bases separated the two germline ends. CDR1 is LNHNV, CDR2 YYDKDF, per germline (reference sequence). The CDR3 nucleotides are TGTGCCACCAGCAAGCCAGGTCGAATAGAGACCCAGTACTTC. Translation gives CATSKPGRIETQYF.

V is TRBV7-2 and J is TRBJ1-3, with D maybe TRBD1 (6 bases). This CDR3 contains 15 residues. Trimming stripped 1 base from V and 3 bases from J, with 10 bases between. The germline gives CDR1 SGHTA, CDR2 FQGNSA. DNA for the CDR3: TGTGCCAGCAGCTTAGGGGGGGCAAGTGGAAACACCATATATTTT. Translated: CASSLGGASGNTIYF.

The chain joins TRBV5-4 to TRBJ2-7; possible D gene TRBD1, 8 bases. The CDR3 has 15 residues. Germline V CDR1 and CDR2: SGHNT, YYREEE (reference sequence). The V end was cut by 5 bases, the J end by 0 bases, with 15 bases between. CDR3: CASSQTGGGSYEQYF. The CDR3 nucleotides read TGTGCCAGCAGTCAAACAGGGGGGGGCTCCTACGAGCAGTACTTC.

The chain recombines TRBV19 with TRBJ1-4; a possible D gene is TRBD1 (5 bases). Germline assignment: CDR1 LNHDA and CDR2 SQIVND (reference sequence). Trimming removed 1 base at V and 2 bases at J, with 14 bases between. This CDR3 spans 17 amino acids. The CDR3 nucleotides read TGTGCCAGTAGTATAGGTCGATGGGCAGGGACTAATGAAAAACTGTTTTTT. This sequence encodes CASSIGRWAGTNEKLFF.

The chain carries TRBV19 and TRBJ2-3, with TRBD1 identical over 11 bases. CDR3 length equals 14 residues. Germline V CDR1 and CDR2: LNHDA, SQIVND (reference sequence). Losses at the gene ends were 3 bases for V and 6 bases for J; bases not matched to a gene: 2. The CDR3 nucleotides read TGTGCCAGTAGTATGGACAGGGGGCGGGATACGCAGTATTTT. It codes for CASSMDRGRDTQYF.

This chain uses TRBV7-2 with TRBJ2-7; D gene unclear. This CDR3 is 15 amino acids long. Trimming removed 3 bases from V and 2 bases from J, with 14 bases in between. In germline, CDR1 is SGHTA, CDR2 FQGNSA. Written as DNA, the CDR3 is TGTGCCAGCAGCTTCGGAAGAGTGGGGACCTACGAGCAGTACTTC. It codes for CASSFGRVGTYEQYF.

There are a few counts of this clone. The CDR3 DNA reads TGTGCCAGTAGTATAACAGGGGGTGATTCACCCCTCCACTTT. Protein sequence: CASSITGGDSPLHF. The chain uses TRBV19 and TRBJ1-6; TRBD1 agrees at 8 bases. Germline loops: CDR1 LNHDA, CDR2 SQIVND (reference sequence). V lost 2 bases and J lost 8; bases outside the gene matches: 2. CDR3 length equals 14 residues.